This entry lists 32 T cell receptor beta chains sequenced from one sample in a study of CD8+ T cells in alopecia areata. Reverse transcribed after extraction, RNA yielded cDNA as the sequencing template. Only in-frame clones appear in the TCRdb table, and some are missing; sequencing was by immunoSEQ multiplex PCR. The sample shows over 100,000 clones, more than 40% of them seen only once. The sequencing here drew on CD8+ T cells sorted from blood, taken at week 0. Source of these receptors: a human donor with alopecia areata.

In its sample, this clone was seen many times. CDR3 nucleotide sequence: TGTGCCAGCAGCGTAACAGGGATCGTGAATTCACCCCTCCACTTT. This translates into CASSVTGIVNSPLHF. This chain uses TRBV9 with TRBJ1-6; possibly TRBD1 for D (6 bases). CDR3 size: 15 residues. The V gene lost 1 base and the J gene lost 7 bases, with 12 bases spanning the gap. CDR1 and CDR2 (germline): SGDLS, YYNGEE.

This clone was counted a few times. The chain's CDR3 is CASSYREGIYGYTF. DNA of the CDR3: TGTGCCAGCAGTTACCGGGAGGGCATCTATGGCTACACCTTC. The chain employs TRBV6-5 and TRBJ1-2; D is undetermined. CDR1 and CDR2 (germline): MNHEY, SVGAGI. CDR3 length: 14 residues. Trimming took 2 bases from V and 4 from J, leaving 11 bases between them.

The CDR3 loop reads CASSFLGRGMIEAFF. The CDR3 DNA reads TGTGCCAGCAGCTTCCTCGGGAGGGGAATGATTGAAGCTTTCTTT. The chain employs TRBV5-6 and TRBJ1-1, with a tentative D call TRBD1 (5 bases). With 2 bases removed from V and 7 bases from J, the gap between germline ends came to 18 bases. The CDR3 is 15 amino acids. Looked up from germline, CDR1 is SGHDT and CDR2 is YYEEEE.

The chain has TRBV19 and TRBJ2-1; D is undetermined. The CDR3 covers 15 residues. Trimming shortened V by 4 bases and J by 6 bases, and 16 bases separated the two germline ends. CDR1 is LNHDA, CDR2 SQIVND, per germline (reference sequence). CDR3 in amino acids: CASSTDLERFNEQFF. CDR3 DNA: TGTGCCAGTAGTACCGACCTGGAAAGATTCAATGAGCAGTTCTTC.

This chain joins TRBV13 and TRBJ2-2, with D uncertain. Between the trimmed V and J ends, which lost 7 bases and 1 base, there was a span of 4 bases. Germline V gene lookup returns CDR1 PRHDT and CDR2 FYEKMQ (reference sequence). CDR3 length: 12 amino acids. The CDR3 DNA sequence: TGTGCCAGCATCCGGAACACCGGGGAGCTGTTTTTT. It yields the protein CASIRNTGELFF.

The chain recombines TRBV5-1 with TRBJ2-7, with D possibly being TRBD1 (5 bases). This CDR3 comprises 15 residues. Germline V gene data show CDR1 as SGHRS and CDR2 as YFSETQ. V was clipped by 1 base and J by 3 bases, with 14 bases between them. The CDR3 sequence: CASSLSAGKVYEQYF. The CDR3 DNA reads as TGCGCCAGCAGCTTGTCCGCAGGGAAGGTCTACGAGCAGTACTTC.

This clone came up a few times. The rearrangement uses TRBV29-1 and TRBJ1-2, with a possible D match to TRBD1 (6 bases). The germline V gene has CDR1 SQVTM and CDR2 ANQGSEA. There are 12 residues in the CDR3. The V gene lost 7 bases and the J gene lost 7 bases, with 16 bases spanning the gap. CDR3 bases: TGCAGCGCCCCACAGGGATCTGGTGGCTACACCTTC. Amino acids: CSAPQGSGGYTF. Looking up the rest from reference TRBV29-1 and TRBJ1-2 gives the full variable domain: SAVISQKPSRDICQRGTSLTIQCQVDSQVTMMFWYRQQPGQSLTLIATANQGSEATYESGFVIDKFPISRPNLTFSTLTVSNMSPEDSSIYLCSAPQGSGGYTFGSGTRLTVV.

This clone was detected a few times. The V and J genes are TRBV9 and TRBJ1-3; no firm D call. The CDR3 covers 16 residues. V lost 0 bases, J lost 0 bases, and 10 bases lay in between. Germline V gene lookup returns CDR1 SGDLS and CDR2 YYNGEE. The CDR3 nucleotides read TGTGCCAGCAGCGTAGAGACCGAAGGCTCTGGAAACACCATATATTTT. This codes for CASSVETEGSGNTIYF. The full variable domain, in which reference TRBV9 and TRBJ1-3 provide the parts outside the CDR3, is DSGVTQTPKHLITATGQRVTLRCSPRSGDLSVYWYQQSLDQGLQFLIQYYNGEERAKGNILERFSAQQFPDLHSELNLSSLELGDSALYFCASSVETEGSGNTIYFGEGSWLTVV.

This clone has just a few counts. The CDR3 bases are TGCAGCGTTGAAGATCTAGACTCTGGGGCCAACGTCCTGACTTTC. It translates to CSVEDLDSGANVLTF. The V call is TRBV29-1, the J call TRBJ2-6; D is ambiguous. CDR3 size: 15 residues. V shed 0 bases and J shed 0 bases, with 6 bases lying between them. Germline loops: CDR1 SQVTM, CDR2 ANQGSEA.

V gene TRBV5-4 combines with J gene TRBJ2-7, with TRBD1 matching over 10 bases. The CDR3 is 17 amino acids. With 3 bases clipped from V and 0 bases from J, the junction kept 9 bases outside the gene matches. Per the germline V gene, CDR1 is SGHNT and CDR2 is YYREEE (reference sequence). The CDR3 region is CASSWGPGTGASYEQYF. CDR3 DNA: TGTGCCAGCAGCTGGGGGCCCGGGACAGGGGCCTCCTACGAGCAGTACTTC.

This chain links TRBV4-2 with TRBJ1-3; D remains unclear. V lost 0 bases and J 0 bases, leaving 9 bases between the germline ends. The CDR3 loop spans 16 amino acids. Germline V gene lookup returns CDR1 LGHNA and CDR2 YNFKEQ. The CDR3 is CASSQEAESSGNTIYF. CDR3 DNA: TGTGCCAGCAGCCAAGAAGCGGAAAGCTCTGGAAACACCATATATTTT.

This clone was picked up one time. The V and J genes are TRBV7-9 and TRBJ1-2; tentative D call: TRBD1 (6 bases). Germline V gene data show CDR1 as SEHNR and CDR2 as FQNEAQ (reference sequence). V gave up 0 bases and J gave up 2 bases, with 10 bases separating them. CDR3 length: 15 amino acids. The CDR3 protein is CASSLAGTMNYGYTF. CDR3 in DNA: TGTGCCAGCAGCTTAGCCGGGACAATGAACTATGGCTACACCTTC.

This clone was counted only a few times. The chain carries TRBV4-1 and TRBJ1-5; D is perhaps TRBD1 (6 bases). V was shortened by 1 base and J by 2 bases, with 9 bases between the two germline ends. CDR1 and CDR2 from the germline V gene are MGHRA and YSYEKL. The CDR3 runs to 15 residues. The CDR3 sequence is CASSQVAGGNQPQHF. DNA for the CDR3: TGCGCCAGCAGCCAAGTGGCAGGGGGCAATCAGCCCCAGCATTTT.

This clone was counted a few times. The CDR3 region has the DNA TGTGCCAGCAGCTCGCATATCAGCGGGGGCCAAACCTACGAGCAGTACTTC. It is translated as CASSSHISGGQTYEQYF. The chain recombines TRBV7-8 with TRBJ2-7; 8 nucleotides line up with TRBD2. V dropped 4 bases and J dropped 2; count of bases not matched to a gene: 13. This CDR3 comprises 17 residues. The V gene's germline CDR1 is SGHVS and CDR2 FQNEAQ.

For the CDR3, the DNA is TGTGCCTGGACCTCGGACAGGGGGCTCTTTACTGAAGCTTTCTTT. Protein product: CAWTSDRGLFTEAFF. The genes are TRBV30 and TRBJ1-1, with 11 bases fitting TRBD1. Germline CDR1 is GTSNPN and CDR2 is SVGIG (reference sequence). The CDR3 contains 15 residues. V dropped 4 bases and J dropped 5; count of bases not matched to a gene: 9.

This chain joins TRBV27 and TRBJ2-2; TRBD2 matches 7 bases. The CDR3 sequence is 13 residues long. Germline V CDR1 and CDR2: MNHEY, SMNVEV (reference sequence). The J segment lost 9 bases and the V segment lost 4 bases, leaving 5 bases of the junction unmatched. This chain's CDR3 is CASSSGLGWELFF. Here the CDR3 DNA reads TGTGCCAGCAGTTCAGGACTAGGATGGGAGCTGTTTTTT.

The J gene is TRBJ1-5, the V gene TRBV27, with a possible D match to TRBD1 (6 bases). Per the germline V gene, CDR1 is MNHEY and CDR2 is SMNVEV (reference sequence). V lost 2 bases and J lost 4, with 12 bases in between. The CDR3 runs to 15 residues. CDR3 region: CASSLGGAGNQPQHF. The CDR3 DNA is TGTGCCAGCAGTTTAGGGGGGGCAGGGAATCAGCCCCAGCATTTT.

V gene TRBV4-1 combines with J gene TRBJ1-2, with D possibly matching TRBD1 (5 bases). Trimming shortened V by 3 bases and J by 0 bases, and 11 bases separated the two germline ends. This CDR3 has 15 amino acids. CDR1 is MGHRA, CDR2 YSYEKL, per germline. CDR3 nucleotide sequence: TGCGCCAGCAGCCACATCACAGGCGCTAACTATGGCTACACCTTC. This sequence encodes CASSHITGANYGYTF.

The CDR3 loop reads CASTQAGANVLTF. CDR3 sequence (DNA): TGTGCCAGCACCCAAGCTGGGGCCAACGTCCTGACTTTC. The V gene is TRBV6-5, the J gene TRBJ2-6; D not certain. CDR1 and CDR2 from the germline V gene are MNHEY and SVGAGI. The CDR3 sequence is 13 residues long. The ends were cut back, 7 bases at V and 2 bases at J, with 6 bases in the middle.

The chain carries TRBV19 and TRBJ1-1; 10 bases are a match to TRBD1. The CDR3 runs 16 residues. J was trimmed by 0 bases and V by 3 bases; bases with no gene match: 4. Germline V lookup: CDR1 LNHDA, CDR2 SQIVND (reference sequence). The CDR3 protein is CASSMWTGGLNTEAFF. The CDR3 nucleotides read TGTGCCAGTAGTATGTGGACAGGGGGTCTGAACACTGAAGCTTTCTTT.

This CDR3 is CASSPGKGLDYGYTF. DNA for the CDR3: TGTGCCAGCTCACCAGGGAAGGGGCTCGACTATGGCTACACCTTC. The chain combines TRBV18 with TRBJ1-2, with D tentatively TRBD1 (5 bases). V was shortened by 2 bases and J by 3 bases, with 13 bases between the two germline ends. The CDR3 totals 15 residues. Germline CDR1 is KGHSH and CDR2 is LQKENI.

The rearrangement uses TRBV13 and TRBJ2-5; TRBD2 agrees at 13 bases. Germline CDR1 is PRHDT and CDR2 is FYEKMQ (reference sequence). Trimming at V came to 5 bases and at J to 2 bases, leaving 2 bases not matched to a gene. The CDR3 loop spans 15 amino acids. The CDR3 here is CASSMTSGGQETQYF. CDR3 in DNA: TGTGCCAGCAGCATGACTAGCGGGGGGCAAGAGACCCAGTACTTC.

This chain links TRBV25-1 with TRBJ2-6, with D uncertain. Trimming took off 2 bases at V and 0 bases at J, with 8 bases between the two ends. The germline gives CDR1 MGHDK, CDR2 SYGVNS. This CDR3 has 16 residues. CDR3 in DNA: TGTGCCAGCAGTGAACGACGGATCTCTGGGGCCAACGTCCTGACTTTC. This encodes CASSERRISGANVLTF.

This clone is classed as medium-sized (0.01 to 0.1%). The rearrangement links TRBV4-1 to TRBJ1-5, with 10 bases that match TRBD1. Germline trimming cut 4 bases from V and 3 bases from J; bases unmatched to any gene: 6. Germline V gene sequence: CDR1 MGHRA, CDR2 YSYEKL. There are 16 residues in the CDR3. DNA of the CDR3: TGCGCCAGCAGCCCTCGGACAGGGGGAAACAATCAGCCCCAGCATTTT. Translating it yields CASSPRTGGNNQPQHF.

The chain links TRBV7-9 to TRBJ1-2, with 8 bases matching TRBD1. This CDR3 region has 13 residues. Germline trimming cut 4 bases from V and 6 bases from J; bases unmatched to any gene: 4. Germline assignment: CDR1 SEHNR and CDR2 FQNEAQ (reference sequence). The CDR3 is CASSSGGNNGYTF. CDR3 nucleotide sequence: TGTGCCAGCAGCTCAGGGGGCAACAATGGCTACACCTTC.

The chain carries TRBV19 and TRBJ1-1; D gene uncertain. In germline, CDR1 is LNHDA, CDR2 SQIVND (reference sequence). The CDR3 is made up of 14 amino acids. V lost 7 bases, J lost 0 bases, and 12 bases lay in between. The CDR3 region is CASNTPTMNTEAFF. For the CDR3, the DNA is TGTGCCAGTAACACACCTACAATGAACACTGAAGCTTTCTTT.

The chain employs TRBV25-1 and TRBJ2-7, with 9 bases fitting TRBD1. In germline, CDR1 is MGHDK, CDR2 SYGVNS. CDR3 size: 13 residues. Germline trimming cut 6 bases from V and 3 bases from J; bases unmatched to any gene: 3. The CDR3 DNA reads as TGTGCCAGCAGACAGGGGGCTGACTACGAGCAGTACTTC. This gives the protein CASRQGADYEQYF.

This clone was found a few times. V usage is TRBV9 and J usage is TRBJ2-7; 8 bases align to TRBD2. CDR3 size: 15 residues. CDR1 and CDR2 from the germline V gene are SGDLS and YYNGEE. Trimming took 0 bases from V and 6 from J; bases not matched to a gene: 8. CDR3 amino acids: CASSVEPGGAAEQYF. For the CDR3, the DNA is TGTGCCAGCAGCGTAGAACCCGGGGGGGCCGCCGAGCAGTACTTC.

The V and J genes are TRBV2 and TRBJ2-3; 9 bases align to TRBD2. The CDR3 has 16 residues. The V gene's germline CDR1 is SNHLY and CDR2 FYNNEI. V shed 7 bases, J shed 3 bases, and the junction held 11 bases outside the gene matches. The CDR3 nucleotides read TGTGCCAGCAAACATTTCCCTAGCGGGGAGACAGATACGCAGTATTTT. The encoded protein is CASKHFPSGETDTQYF.

The chain carries TRBV13 and TRBJ2-7; TRBD2 is a possible D gene (5 bases). Germline CDR1 reads PRHDT; CDR2 reads FYEKMQ (reference sequence). The ends were cut back, 5 bases at V and 0 bases at J, with 11 bases in the middle. This CDR3 contains 14 residues. This chain's CDR3 is CASSPGLGSYEQYF. CDR3 bases: TGTGCCAGCAGCCCCGGACTGGGCTCCTACGAGCAGTACTTC. The variable domain in full, completed from reference TRBV13 and TRBJ2-7, reads AAGVIQSPRHLIKEKRETATLKCYPIPRHDTVYWYQQGPGQDPQFLISFYEKMQSDKGSIPDRFSAQQFSDYHSELNMSSLELGDSALYFCASSPGLGSYEQYFGPGTRLTVT.

This clone was recorded a few times. This chain links TRBV27 with TRBJ2-1; tentative D call: TRBD2 (5 bases). The CDR3 has 11 residues. Trimming pared 5 bases from V and 9 bases from J, leaving 8 bases between. From germline, CDR1 is MNHEY and CDR2 SMNVEV (reference sequence). CDR3 sequence (DNA): TGTGCCAGCAGTCCAGGAGGTGAGCAGTTCTTC. Translation: CASSPGGEQFF.

This clone is labeled as medium-sized. The V call is TRBV5-4, the J call TRBJ1-1; a possible D gene is TRBD1 (6 bases). V lost 0 bases to trimming and J lost 4 bases, with 13 bases between them. Germline V gives CDR1 SGHNT, CDR2 YYREEE (reference sequence). The CDR3 covers 15 residues. The CDR3 loop reads CASSLVGEGVTEAFF. The CDR3 coding sequence is TGTGCCAGCAGCTTGGTAGGGGAGGGGGTCACTGAAGCTTTCTTT.